The 10 T cell receptor beta chains presented below share a single source sample, sequenced in a study of blood T cell repertoires in COVID-19. Produced via immunoSEQ multiplex PCR; TCRdb's table is partial and in-frame only. The table lists about 480,000 clones, around 89% of them singletons. Material for sequencing was peripheral blood. These TCRs come from a woman under 40 with acute or convalescent COVID-19.

The gene calls are TRBV27 and TRBJ2-5, with a possible D match to TRBD1 (5 bases). Germline values: CDR1 MNHEY, CDR2 SMNVEV (reference sequence). Trimming took 5 bases from V and 0 from J, leaving 13 bases between them. The CDR3 is 15 residues long. The CDR3 bases are TGTGCCAGCAGTGGCCAGGGTTTGGACCAAGAGACCCAGTACTTC. Translation: CASSGQGLDQETQYF.

This chain links TRBV7-2 with TRBJ2-7; 9 bases map to TRBD1. The CDR3 totals 14 residues. V lost 5 bases and J lost 3; bases outside the gene matches: 5. The germline CDR1 and CDR2 sequences are SGHTA and FQGNSA. CDR3 sequence (DNA): TGTGCCAGCAGCCCGGGACAGGGTATCTACGAGCAGTACTTC. Translating gives CASSPGQGIYEQYF. Together with reference TRBV7-2 and TRBJ2-7, the CDR3 gives the full variable domain: GAGVSQSPSNKVTEKGKDVELRCDPISGHTALYWYRQSLGQGLEFLIYFQGNSAPDKSGLPSDRFSAERTGGSVSTLTIQRTQQEDSAVYLCASSPGQGIYEQYFGPGTRLTVT.

The rearrangement uses TRBV5-1 and TRBJ2-2; 7 bases agree with TRBD2. The CDR3 loop spans 18 amino acids. The germline V gene encodes CDR1 SGHRS and CDR2 YFSETQ. J gave up 5 bases and V 3 bases, and 16 bases lay outside the gene matches. This CDR3 is CASSYTLSTSARTGELFF. CDR3 nucleotide sequence: TGCGCCAGCAGCTACACCCTTTCCACTAGCGCACGAACCGGGGAGCTGTTTTTT.

This rearrangement joins TRBV23-1 to TRBJ2-5; 9 nucleotides line up with TRBD1. TRBV23-1 is designated an ORF whose function remains uncertain. The length of the CDR3 is 17 residues. V trimming: 6 bases; J trimming: 3 bases; junction bases outside the gene matches: 14. CDR3 DNA: TGCGCCAGCAGCGCGCCCACGGGGACAGGGAAGGAAGAGACCCAGTACTTC. Translated, it gives CASSAPTGTGKEETQYF.

This clone is a singleton in its sample. The V and J genes are TRBV10-2 and TRBJ2-1, with 8 positions matching TRBD1. This CDR3 has 15 residues. V lost 7 bases and J lost 8; bases outside the gene matches: 13. Germline values: CDR1 WSHSY, CDR2 SAAADI. CDR3 DNA sequence: TGCGCCAGCACCGATTTGGGGGACAGGTTCGATGAGCAGTTCTTC. Its translation: CASTDLGDRFDEQFF.

CDR3 protein: CASSVAREVSDTQYF. In nucleotides, the CDR3 is TGTGCCAGCAGCGTGGCCAGGGAAGTCTCCGATACGCAGTATTTT. The chain couples TRBV5-4 to TRBJ2-3; D is possibly TRBD1 (5 bases). Germline CDR1 and CDR2: SGHNT and YYREEE (reference sequence). Between the trimmed V and J ends, which lost 4 bases and 6 bases, there was a span of 18 bases. The CDR3 contains 15 residues.

Comment on this clone: This sample includes further DNA sequences coding for the same CDR3. The V gene is TRBV19, the J gene TRBJ2-2, with D possibly being TRBD2 (6 bases). The length of the CDR3 is 16 residues. CDR1 is LNHDA and CDR2 is SQIVND in the germline V gene (reference sequence). V was trimmed by 1 base and J by 0 bases, leaving 9 bases between them. The CDR3 protein is CASSIGGTANTGELFF. The CDR3 DNA follows: TGTGCCAGTAGTATAGGTGGGACTGCGAACACCGGGGAGCTGTTTTTT.

The rearrangement joins TRBV6-2 or TRBV6-3 to TRBJ2-7, with 12 bases lining up with TRBD2. Losses at the gene ends were 0 bases for V and 0 bases for J; bases not matched to a gene: 6. The CDR3 contains 18 residues. The germline V gene has CDR1 MNHEY and CDR2 SVGEGT. This CDR3 reads CASSYSPSGGAVSYEQYF. The DNA for the CDR3 is TGTGCCAGCAGTTACTCTCCTAGCGGGGGGGCGGTCTCCTACGAGCAGTACTTC.

This clone was seen a handful of times. The same CDR3 is also encoded by other DNA sequences in this sample. The J gene is TRBJ1-2, the V gene TRBV12-3 or TRBV12-4; the D is unclear. V was pared by 3 bases and J by 0 bases, with 5 bases between. The CDR3 extends over 13 amino acids. This CDR3 reads CASSLGANYGYTF. CDR3 nucleotide sequence: TGTGCCAGCAGTTTGGGAGCTAACTATGGCTACACCTTC.

This chain connects TRBV6-5 to TRBJ1-1, with D uncertain. CDR1 and CDR2 from the germline V gene are MNHEY and SVGAGI. The CDR3 spans 11 residues. V shed 7 bases and J shed 0 bases, with 3 bases lying between them. CDR3: CASTLNTEAFF. The DNA for the CDR3 is TGTGCCAGCACATTGAACACTGAAGCTTTCTTT.